The 27 T cell receptor beta chains in this list originate from one sample, sequenced in a study of graft-versus-host responses after intestinal transplantation (dated by TCRdb to 2020 to 2023). The method behind the library was the immunoSEQ multiplex PCR assay. Imported from immuneACCESS, the table was reduced by TCRdb to in-frame sequences with V and J called. These copies leave out some clones; in studies compared against another copy, an unresolved V gene accounts for under half, and the cause of the remainder is not known. In all, the sample holds around 4,000 clones, and roughly 70% of those were seen once. The ten largest clones add up to roughly 15% of the sample. To isolate intraepithelial and lamina propria lymphocytes from graft specimens, dithiothreitol, EDTA incubations and collagenase D digestion were used. The sample was ileum tissue, taken roughly 330 days after intestinal transplantation. These receptors were collected from a human patient who received an intestinal transplant, so some T cells may come from the graft donor.

The chain combines TRBV4-1 with TRBJ1-1; D ambiguous. The CDR3 contains 15 residues. Germline CDR1 MGHRA, CDR2 YSYEKL. V was clipped by 0 bases and J by 7 bases, with 15 bases between them. The CDR3 DNA sequence: TGCGCCAGCAGCCAAGATTCAGTTTCAACGTATGAAGCTTTCTTT. Translated: CASSQDSVSTYEAFF.

The genes are TRBV10-2 and TRBJ2-7; D may be TRBD2 (6 bases). Germline loops: CDR1 WSHSY, CDR2 SAAADI. CDR3 size: 14 residues. V lost 4 bases, J lost 2 bases, and 12 bases lay in between. DNA for the CDR3: TGCGCCAGCAGTGTTTCGGGGAGGACCTACGAGCAGTACTTC. Amino acids: CASSVSGRTYEQYF.

V usage is TRBV13 and J usage is TRBJ2-5; 11 bases match TRBD2. CDR1 and CDR2 from the germline V gene are PRHDT and FYEKMQ (reference sequence). The CDR3 extends over 17 amino acids. V lost 6 bases and J lost 5; bases outside the gene matches: 14. CDR3 amino acids: CASSYSSGGPREETQYF. CDR3 bases: TGTGCCAGCAGTTATTCTAGCGGGGGGCCAAGGGAGGAGACCCAGTACTTC.

This chain links TRBV10-3 with TRBJ2-7; TRBD1 aligns across 7 bases. The CDR3 spans 14 residues. Trimming at V came to 1 base and at J to 1 base, leaving 1 base not matched to a gene. Germline values: CDR1 ENHRY, CDR2 SYGVKD. DNA for the CDR3: TGTGCCATCAGTGAGTGGGACAGATCCTACGAGCAGTACTTC. It specifies CAISEWDRSYEQYF.

This chain joins TRBV7-3 and TRBJ2-1; 8 nucleotides agree with TRBD1. The CDR3 totals 14 residues. Trimming took 5 bases from V and 10 from J; bases not matched to a gene: 10. The germline V gene has CDR1 SGHTA and CDR2 FQGTGA. The CDR3 spells CASSQLQGAGEQFF. The CDR3 region has the DNA TGTGCCAGCAGCCAACTGCAGGGGGCGGGGGAGCAGTTCTTC.

V is TRBV5-1 and J is TRBJ2-1; possibly TRBD1 for D (5 bases). This CDR3 has 13 amino acids. Trimming removed 0 bases at V and 10 bases at J, with 11 bases between. Looked up from germline, CDR1 is SGHRS and CDR2 is YFSETQ. The CDR3 loop reads CASSLGTTAEQFF. The CDR3 DNA reads as TGCGCCAGCAGCTTGGGGACGACAGCCGAGCAGTTCTTC. Looking up the rest from reference TRBV5-1 and TRBJ2-1 gives the full variable domain: KAGVTQTPRYLIKTRGQQVTLSCSPISGHRSVSWYQQTPGQGLQFLFEYFSETQRNKGNFPGRFSGRQFSNSRSEMNVSTLELGDSALYLCASSLGTTAEQFFGPGTRLTVL.

The sample holds one count of this clone. J is TRBJ1-1 and V is TRBV6-5; 7 positions agree with TRBD1. Germline V gene sequence: CDR1 MNHEY, CDR2 SVGAGI. The CDR3 contains 14 residues. The V segment lost 5 bases and the J segment 3 bases; nucleotides outside the gene matches: 6. CDR3 bases: TGTGCCAGCAGTCGACAGGGTAGGGACACTGAAGCTTTCTTT. This sequence encodes CASSRQGRDTEAFF.

The chain uses TRBV4-2 and TRBJ2-1; a possible D gene is TRBD2 (7 bases). Trimming left V 1 base short and J 4 bases short, with 14 bases between. This CDR3 is 16 amino acids long. Germline V CDR1 and CDR2: LGHNA, YNFKEQ. CDR3 sequence reads: CASSQVVGGPYNEQFF. CDR3 nucleotides: TGTGCCAGCAGCCAAGTGGTGGGGGGGCCTTACAATGAGCAGTTCTTC.

The rearrangement links TRBV2 to TRBJ1-2; 9 bases align to TRBD1. Germline-derived CDR1 and CDR2 are SNHLY and FYNNEI. The V segment lost 4 bases and the J segment 0 bases; nucleotides outside the gene matches: 0. CDR3 length: 14 residues. The CDR3 sequence is CASSGDRANYGYTF. The CDR3 DNA sequence: TGTGCCAGCAGTGGGGACAGGGCTAACTATGGCTACACCTTC.

This clone came up a few times. The chain carries TRBV4-1 and TRBJ2-4; TRBD1 matches 8 bases. V lost 4 bases and J lost 6; bases outside the gene matches: 5. CDR3 size: 14 residues. CDR1 is MGHRA and CDR2 is YSYEKL in the germline V gene. The CDR3 protein is CASSPDRVRNIQYF. The DNA of the CDR3 is TGCGCCAGCAGCCCGGACAGGGTTCGAAACATTCAGTACTTC.

V is TRBV6-5 and J is TRBJ1-1, with D possibly TRBD1 on 6 matching bases. Germline lookup yields CDR1 MNHEY and CDR2 SVGAGI. CDR3 size: 14 residues. The V gene lost 6 bases and the J gene lost 2 bases, with 13 bases spanning the gap. CDR3 nucleotides: TGTGCCAGCAGCCCCTCGGGGGGCAACACTGAAGCTTTCTTT. Its translation is CASSPSGGNTEAFF.

The chain links TRBV29-1 to TRBJ2-1; no clear D gene. CDR1 is SQVTM, CDR2 ANQGSEA, per germline. Trimming stripped 2 bases from V and 7 bases from J, with 15 bases between. The CDR3 has 14 amino acids. CDR3 in DNA: TGCAGCGTTGAACGTCGGAGTATTATGAATGAGCAGTTCTTC. This encodes CSVERRSIMNEQFF.

The V and J genes are TRBV5-1 and TRBJ2-5; 10 nucleotides line up with TRBD1. CDR1 SGHRS and CDR2 YFSETQ come from the germline V gene. The ends lost 3 bases at V and 5 bases at J; junction bases unmatched: 1. This CDR3 spans 13 amino acids. The CDR3 bases are TGCGCCAGCAGCTCGGGACAGGGGGAGACCCAGTACTTC. It codes for CASSSGQGETQYF.

Worth noting for this clone: The same CDR3 is also encoded by other DNA sequences in this sample. The chain recombines TRBV5-1 with TRBJ1-1, with TRBD1 as a possible D gene (5 bases). Germline CDR1 reads SGHRS; CDR2 reads YFSETQ. Trimming removed 5 bases from V and 4 bases from J, with 24 bases in between. The CDR3 runs 17 residues. The CDR3 loop is CASRSKGGPGLGTEAFF. The CDR3 coding sequence is TGCGCCAGCAGGTCGAAAGGTGGGCCAGGGCTGGGCACTGAAGCTTTCTTT.

The chain couples TRBV28 to TRBJ1-1; D is uncertain. Trimming pared 8 bases from V and 5 bases from J, leaving 12 bases between. Per the germline V gene, CDR1 is MDHEN and CDR2 is SYDVKM. The CDR3 length is 12 residues. The CDR3 DNA is TGTGCCAGCCTCATCCCGGGAACTGAAGCTTTCTTT. This encodes CASLIPGTEAFF. Drawing the rest from reference TRBV28 and TRBJ1-1, the complete variable domain is DVKVTQSSRYLVKRTGEKVFLECVQDMDHENMFWYRQDPGLGLRLIYFSYDVKMKEKGDIPEGYSVSREKKERFSLILESASTNQTSMYLCASLIPGTEAFFGQGTRLTVV.

This clone has just one count. The chain links TRBV11-1 to TRBJ2-3, with 7 bases matching TRBD2. This CDR3 comprises 18 residues. The V gene end was trimmed by 3 bases and the J gene end by 1 base; junction bases not matched to a gene: 13. Germline-derived CDR1 and CDR2 are SGHAT and FQDESV (reference sequence). The DNA for the CDR3 is TGTGCCAGCAGCTTTAATCGTCTCGGTCTAGCGGGCACAGATACGCAGTATTTT. The encoded protein is CASSFNRLGLAGTDTQYF.

The rearrangement links TRBV10-1 to TRBJ2-5; 7 bases match TRBD1. Germline values: CDR1 WNHNN, CDR2 SYGVQD (reference sequence). The J segment lost 6 bases and the V segment lost 3 bases, leaving 10 bases of the junction unmatched. The CDR3 spans 15 residues. CDR3 nucleotides: TGCGCCAGCAGTGACCCGGGACAGAAGACCCAGACCCAGTACTTC. It specifies CASSDPGQKTQTQYF.

This clone has only a few counts. V usage is TRBV19 and J usage is TRBJ2-1, with 9 bases lining up with TRBD1. Germline V CDR1 and CDR2: LNHDA, SQIVND (reference sequence). This CDR3 comprises 18 residues. J was trimmed by 3 bases and V by 6 bases; bases with no gene match: 15. The CDR3 protein is CASSGFPSGTGNYNEQFF. The CDR3 bases are TGTGCCAGTAGCGGCTTTCCCTCGGGGACAGGGAACTACAATGAGCAGTTCTTC.

J is TRBJ2-7 and V is TRBV29-1; the D gene is possibly TRBD1 (6 bases). V was clipped by 5 bases and J by 5 bases, with 13 bases between them. Germline values: CDR1 SQVTM, CDR2 ANQGSEA. The CDR3 has 12 residues. The CDR3 DNA reads TGCAGCGTTTTTACCGGGACACACGAGCAGTACTTC. Translating gives CSVFTGTHEQYF.

The V gene is TRBV5-6, the J gene TRBJ2-2; TRBD2 matches at 11 bases. This CDR3 spans 16 amino acids. V lost 4 bases, J lost 4 bases, and 6 bases stayed unmatched. Germline CDR1 SGHDT, CDR2 YYEEEE. CDR3 sequence (DNA): TGTGCCAGCAGCGGCCGACTAGCGGGGAGCACCGGGGAGCTGTTTTTT. Translated: CASSGRLAGSTGELFF.

The genes are TRBV6-5 and TRBJ2-1; D is unclear. Looked up from germline, CDR1 is MNHEY and CDR2 is SVGAGI. The CDR3 runs 13 residues. V was trimmed by 2 bases and J by 7 bases, leaving 9 bases between them. The CDR3 DNA is TGTGCCAGCAGTTACGGTTCCGGGAATGAGCAGTTCTTC. It translates to CASSYGSGNEQFF.

The chain joins TRBV27 to TRBJ2-5; 7 nucleotides match TRBD2. The J call is uncertain, as TRBJ2-7 better fits the DNA end. The length of the CDR3 is 14 residues. Germline CDR1 is MNHEY and CDR2 is SMNVEV (reference sequence). The CDR3 spells CASSSSGDSYEQYF. The DNA of the CDR3 is TGTGCCAGCAGTTCTAGCGGTGACTCCTACGAGCAGTACTTC.

J is TRBJ2-3 and V is TRBV29-1, with D possibly matching TRBD2 (7 bases). The germline CDR1 and CDR2 sequences are SQVTM and ANQGSEA. Trimming left V 6 bases short and J 4 bases short, with 23 bases between. The CDR3 length is 16 residues. The CDR3 spells CSVETKGGGMADTQYF. The CDR3 DNA follows: TGCAGCGTAGAAACCAAGGGAGGGGGGATGGCAGATACGCAGTATTTT.

V and J are TRBV6-1 and TRBJ2-7; D is undetermined. The germline V and J ends were trimmed by 6 bases and 2 bases, with 8 bases remaining between them. Germline lookup yields CDR1 MNHNS and CDR2 SASEGT. This CDR3 is 12 amino acids long. CDR3 region: CASRATTYEQYF. The CDR3 nucleotides are TGTGCCAGCAGGGCCACAACCTACGAGCAGTACTTC.

This rearrangement joins TRBV4-1 to TRBJ2-7; tentative D call: TRBD1 (5 bases). The CDR3 extends over 16 amino acids. Germline assignment: CDR1 MGHRA and CDR2 YSYEKL. Trimming left V 1 base short and J 1 base short, with 14 bases between. As DNA, the CDR3 is TGCGCCAGCAGCCAAGTAATCGACAGTTGGTCCTACGAGCAGTACTTC. This gives the protein CASSQVIDSWSYEQYF.

The rearrangement joins TRBV18 to TRBJ1-4; tentatively, D is TRBD1 (6 bases). Trimming took 4 bases from V and 5 from J, leaving 14 bases between them. Germline-derived CDR1 and CDR2 are KGHSH and LQKENI. The CDR3 covers 15 residues. This chain's CDR3 is CASSQTGLTNEKLFF. Written as DNA, the CDR3 is TGTGCCAGCTCACAAACAGGGTTGACCAATGAAAAACTGTTTTTT.

V gene TRBV9 combines with J gene TRBJ2-3; D call uncertain. There are 15 residues in the CDR3. V was pared by 4 bases and J by 0 bases, with 12 bases between. CDR1 SGDLS and CDR2 YYNGEE come from the germline V gene. In DNA, the CDR3 is TGTGCCAGCAGCCTGGGCATTACTAGCACAGATACGCAGTATTTT. Residues: CASSLGITSTDTQYF.